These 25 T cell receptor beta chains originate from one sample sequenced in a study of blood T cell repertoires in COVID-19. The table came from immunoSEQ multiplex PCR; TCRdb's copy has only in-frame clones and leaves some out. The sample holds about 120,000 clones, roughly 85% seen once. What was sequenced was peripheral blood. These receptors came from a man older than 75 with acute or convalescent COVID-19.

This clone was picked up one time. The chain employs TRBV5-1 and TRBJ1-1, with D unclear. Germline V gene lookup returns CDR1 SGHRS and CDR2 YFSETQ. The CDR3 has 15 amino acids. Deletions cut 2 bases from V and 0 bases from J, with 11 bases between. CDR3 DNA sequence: TGCGCCAGCAGCTTTCCTACGACTGTGAACACTGAAGCTTTCTTT. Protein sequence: CASSFPTTVNTEAFF.

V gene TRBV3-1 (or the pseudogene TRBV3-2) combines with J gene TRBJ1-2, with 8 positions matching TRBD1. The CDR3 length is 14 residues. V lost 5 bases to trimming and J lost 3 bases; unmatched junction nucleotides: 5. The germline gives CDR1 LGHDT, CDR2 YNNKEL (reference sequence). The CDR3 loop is CASSLKTGDYGYTF. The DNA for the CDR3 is TGTGCCAGCAGCTTAAAGACAGGGGACTATGGCTACACCTTC.

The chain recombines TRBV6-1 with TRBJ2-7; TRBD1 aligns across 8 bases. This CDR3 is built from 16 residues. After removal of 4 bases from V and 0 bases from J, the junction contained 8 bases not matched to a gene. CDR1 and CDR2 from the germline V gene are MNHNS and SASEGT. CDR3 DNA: TGTGCCAGCAGTGGACAACAGGGGGTAGGCTCCTACGAGCAGTACTTC. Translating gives CASSGQQGVGSYEQYF.

CDR3: CASSGPEQYF. The CDR3 DNA follows: TGCGCCAGCAGTGGTCCGGAGCAGTACTTC. This chain joins TRBV10-2 and TRBJ2-7; D gene uncertain. With 4 bases removed from V and 7 bases from J, the gap between germline ends came to 5 bases. From germline, CDR1 is WSHSY and CDR2 SAAADI. The CDR3 is 10 residues long.

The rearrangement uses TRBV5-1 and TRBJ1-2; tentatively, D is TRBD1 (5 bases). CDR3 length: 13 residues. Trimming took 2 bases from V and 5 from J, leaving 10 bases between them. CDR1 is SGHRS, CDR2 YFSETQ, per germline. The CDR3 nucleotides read TGCGCCAGCAGCTTCAGGGCGGAATATGGCTACACCTTC. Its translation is CASSFRAEYGYTF. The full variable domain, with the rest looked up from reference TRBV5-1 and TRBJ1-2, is KAGVTQTPRYLIKTRGQQVTLSCSPISGHRSVSWYQQTPGQGLQFLFEYFSETQRNKGNFPGRFSGRQFSNSRSEMNVSTLELGDSALYLCASSFRAEYGYTFGSGTRLTVV.

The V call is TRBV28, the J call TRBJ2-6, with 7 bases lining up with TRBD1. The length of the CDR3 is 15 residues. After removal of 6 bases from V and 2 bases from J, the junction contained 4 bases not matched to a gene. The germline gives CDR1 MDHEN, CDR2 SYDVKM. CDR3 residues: CASRLQGTGANVLTF. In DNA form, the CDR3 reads TGTGCCAGCAGACTACAGGGGACTGGGGCCAACGTCCTGACTTTC.

The CDR3 coding sequence is TGTGCCAGTAGTATAGAAGGGAGCTATGGCTACACCTTC. Its protein product is CASSIEGSYGYTF. The rearrangement links TRBV19 to TRBJ1-2; D gene uncertain. Trimming shortened V by 0 bases and J by 4 bases, and 6 bases separated the two germline ends. The CDR3 extends over 13 amino acids. Looked up from germline, CDR1 is LNHDA and CDR2 is SQIVND (reference sequence).

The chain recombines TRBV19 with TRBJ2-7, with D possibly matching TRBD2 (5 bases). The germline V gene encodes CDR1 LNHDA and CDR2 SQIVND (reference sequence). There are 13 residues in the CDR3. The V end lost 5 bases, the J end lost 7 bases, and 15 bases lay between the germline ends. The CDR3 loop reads CASSSHKSGEQYF. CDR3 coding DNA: TGTGCCAGTAGTTCACACAAGTCGGGGGAGCAGTACTTC. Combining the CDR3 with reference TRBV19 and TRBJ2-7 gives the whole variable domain DGGITQSPKYLFRKEGQNVTLSCEQNLNHDAMYWYRQDPGQGLRLIYYSQIVNDFQKGDIAEGYSVSREKKESFPLTVTSAQKNPTAFYLCASSSHKSGEQYFGPGTRLTVT.

CDR3 nucleotide sequence: TGTGCCAGCGGCCCCCGACAAAACACCATATATTTT. It is translated as CASGPRQNTIYF. The V call is TRBV27, the J call TRBJ1-3; no firm D call. V lost 8 bases and J lost 6, with 11 bases in between. The germline CDR1 and CDR2 sequences are MNHEY and SMNVEV (reference sequence). This CDR3 comprises 12 residues.

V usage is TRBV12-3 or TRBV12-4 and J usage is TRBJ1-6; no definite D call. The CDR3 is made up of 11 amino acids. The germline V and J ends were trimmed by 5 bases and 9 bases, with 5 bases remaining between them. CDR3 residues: CASSHPSPLHF. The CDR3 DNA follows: TGTGCCAGCAGTCATCCTTCACCCCTCCACTTT.

The CDR3 protein is CASSVGWGPNYGYTF. In DNA form, the CDR3 reads TGTGCCAGCAGCGTAGGTTGGGGCCCTAACTATGGCTACACCTTC. The genes are TRBV9 and TRBJ1-2, with D possibly TRBD1 on 5 matching bases. The germline gives CDR1 SGDLS, CDR2 YYNGEE. Trimming cost V 0 bases and J 0 bases, with 9 bases left between them. The CDR3 has 15 residues.

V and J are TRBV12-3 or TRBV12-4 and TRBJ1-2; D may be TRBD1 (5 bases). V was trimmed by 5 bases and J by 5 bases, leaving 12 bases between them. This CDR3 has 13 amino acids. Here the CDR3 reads CASSQGYDYGYTF. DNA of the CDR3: TGTGCCAGCAGTCAGGGATATGATTATGGCTACACCTTC.

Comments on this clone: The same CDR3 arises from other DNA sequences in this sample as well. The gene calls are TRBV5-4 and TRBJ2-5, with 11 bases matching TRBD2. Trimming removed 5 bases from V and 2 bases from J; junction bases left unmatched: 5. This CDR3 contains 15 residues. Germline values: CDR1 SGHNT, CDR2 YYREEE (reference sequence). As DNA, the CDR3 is TGTGCCAGCAGTCTTGGGACTAGCGGTCAAGAGACCCAGTACTTC. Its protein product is CASSLGTSGQETQYF.

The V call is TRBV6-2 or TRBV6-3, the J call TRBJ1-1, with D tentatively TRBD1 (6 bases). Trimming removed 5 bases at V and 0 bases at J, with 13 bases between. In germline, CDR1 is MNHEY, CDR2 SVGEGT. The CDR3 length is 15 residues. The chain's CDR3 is CASSDVGAMNTEAFF. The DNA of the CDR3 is TGTGCCAGCAGTGATGTGGGGGCCATGAACACTGAAGCTTTCTTT.

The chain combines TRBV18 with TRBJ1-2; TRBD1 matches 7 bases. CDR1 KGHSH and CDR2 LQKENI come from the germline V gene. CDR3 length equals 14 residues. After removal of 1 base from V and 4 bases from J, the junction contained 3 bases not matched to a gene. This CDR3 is CASSPQGASYGYTF. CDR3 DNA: TGTGCCAGCTCACCACAGGGGGCCTCCTATGGCTACACCTTC.

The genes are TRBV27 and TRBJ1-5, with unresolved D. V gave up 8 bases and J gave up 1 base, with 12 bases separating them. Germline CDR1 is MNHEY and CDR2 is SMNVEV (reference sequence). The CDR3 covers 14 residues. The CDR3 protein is CASRPNGSNQPQHF. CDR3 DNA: TGTGCCAGCCGTCCAAACGGGAGCAATCAGCCCCAGCATTTT.

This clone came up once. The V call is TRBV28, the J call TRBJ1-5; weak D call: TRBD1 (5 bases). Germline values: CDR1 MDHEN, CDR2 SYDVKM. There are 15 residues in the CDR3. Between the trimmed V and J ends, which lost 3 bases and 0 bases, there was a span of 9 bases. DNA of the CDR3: TGTGCCAGCAGTTTCCCAGGGAATAGCAATCAGCCCCAGCATTTT. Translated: CASSFPGNSNQPQHF.

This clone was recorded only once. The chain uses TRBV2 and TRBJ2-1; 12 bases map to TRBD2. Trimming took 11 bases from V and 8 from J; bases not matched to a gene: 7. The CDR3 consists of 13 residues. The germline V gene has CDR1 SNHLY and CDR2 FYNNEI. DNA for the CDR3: TGTGCCCGAAGACTAGCGGGAGTCTATGAGCAGTTCTTC. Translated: CARRLAGVYEQFF.

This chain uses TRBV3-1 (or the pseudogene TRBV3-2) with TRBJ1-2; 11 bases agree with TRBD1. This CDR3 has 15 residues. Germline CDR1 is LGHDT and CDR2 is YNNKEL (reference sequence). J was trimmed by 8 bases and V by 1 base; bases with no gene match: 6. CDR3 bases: TGTGCCAGCAGCCAAGTAGGGGGACAGGGGGGAGGCTACACCTTC. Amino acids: CASSQVGGQGGGYTF.

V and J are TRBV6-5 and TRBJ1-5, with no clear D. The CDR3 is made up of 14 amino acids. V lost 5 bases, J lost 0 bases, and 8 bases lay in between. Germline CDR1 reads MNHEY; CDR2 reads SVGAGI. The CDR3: CASSLRFSNQPQHF. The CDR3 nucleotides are TGTGCCAGCAGTCTCCGGTTTAGCAATCAGCCCCAGCATTTT.

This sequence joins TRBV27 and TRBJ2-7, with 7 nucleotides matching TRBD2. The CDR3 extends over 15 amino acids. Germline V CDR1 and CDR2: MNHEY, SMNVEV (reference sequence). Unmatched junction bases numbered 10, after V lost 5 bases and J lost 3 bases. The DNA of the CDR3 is TGTGCCAGCAGTCTGACAGCCCCGGGGGGCTACGAGCAGTACTTC. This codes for CASSLTAPGGYEQYF.

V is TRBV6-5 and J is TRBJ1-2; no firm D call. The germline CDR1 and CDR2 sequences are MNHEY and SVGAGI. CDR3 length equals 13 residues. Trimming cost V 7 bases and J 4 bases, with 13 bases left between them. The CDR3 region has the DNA TGTGCCAGCACCCTCGGGAACTTCTATGGCTACACCTTC. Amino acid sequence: CASTLGNFYGYTF.

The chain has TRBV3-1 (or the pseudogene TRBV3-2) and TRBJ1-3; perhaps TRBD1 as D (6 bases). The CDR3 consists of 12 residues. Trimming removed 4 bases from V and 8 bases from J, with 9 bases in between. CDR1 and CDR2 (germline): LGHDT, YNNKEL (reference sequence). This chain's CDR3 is CASSPGEYTIYF. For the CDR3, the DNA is TGTGCCAGCAGCCCAGGGGAGTACACCATATATTTT.

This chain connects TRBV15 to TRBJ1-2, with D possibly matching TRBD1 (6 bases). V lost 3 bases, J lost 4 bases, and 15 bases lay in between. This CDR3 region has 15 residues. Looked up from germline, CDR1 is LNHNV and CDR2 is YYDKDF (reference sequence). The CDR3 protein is CATSRGGGGFYGYTF. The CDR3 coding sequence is TGTGCCACCAGCAGGGGGGGAGGGGGTTTCTATGGCTACACCTTC. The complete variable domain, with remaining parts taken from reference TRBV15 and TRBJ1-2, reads DAMVIQNPRYQVTQFGKPVTLSCSQTLNHNVMYWYQQKSSQAPKLLFHYYDKDFNNEADTPDNFQSRRPNTSFCFLDIRSPGLGDTAMYLCATSRGGGGFYGYTFGSGTRLTVV.

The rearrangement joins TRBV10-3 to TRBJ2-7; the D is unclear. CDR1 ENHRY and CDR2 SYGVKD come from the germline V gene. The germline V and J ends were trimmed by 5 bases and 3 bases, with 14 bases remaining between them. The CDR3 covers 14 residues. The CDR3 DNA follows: TGTGCCATCAGTTCGCCCGGCGGAGACTACGAGCAGTACTTC. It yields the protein CAISSPGGDYEQYF.